This T cell receptor (beta chain) was found in a study of T cell responses to AZD1222 COVID-19 vaccine. About this clone: The antigen is undetermined.

Whole-study findings and limits: Seropositive AZD1222 recipients at baseline numbered only five or six.

Method: immunoSEQ multiplex PCR; TCRdb's copy keeps in-frame clones and lacks some. This table has about 180,000 clones, over 85% appearing once. The sequenced sample was peripheral blood, obtained 28 days after the second dose of the MenACWY control vaccine. The receptor was derived from an adult who received the MenACWY meningococcal vaccine as a control.

CDR3 loop: CASSFRQGATQETQYF. Here the CDR3 DNA reads TGTGCCAGCAGCTTTAGGCAGGGGGCCACCCAAGAGACCCAGTACTTC. The genes are TRBV7-8 and TRBJ2-5; TRBD1 aligns across 8 bases. Germline CDR1 reads SGHVS; CDR2 reads FQNEAQ. CDR3 length: 16 amino acids. J lost 1 base, V lost 3 bases, and 7 bases had no gene match.